This TCR beta chain is from a study of T cells after yellow fever vaccination. Overall study context: When fractions had low cell numbers, they were prepared with SMART-Seq v4 Ultra Low Input. Study-wide findings and caveats: Most primary-vaccination clones reappeared after the booster (about 97% CD4, approximately 88% CD8). When the response was secondary, it was weaker but reached its peak faster, day 5 versus 15.

Looked up from germline, CDR1 is SEHNR and CDR2 is FQNEAQ (reference sequence). The CDR3 contains 14 residues. The V end was cut by 3 bases, the J end by 1 base, with 9 bases between. Production of TCR cDNA was by 5'RACE template switching, which also added a universal primer site and UMIs. TCRdb re-called the 5' RACE reads with MiXCR, one entry per CDR3 protein. The table has roughly 300,000 distinct CDR3 sequences, 6.8% seen once. This clonotype was found a few times. Its matching antigen is unknown. The J gene is TRBJ2-5, the V gene TRBV7-9; D uncertain. This clonotype was sampled from a man between 18 and 29 years old who received the YFV17D yellow fever vaccine. Sequenced material: PBMCs, taken approximately 47 days after the first yellow fever vaccination. CDR3 sequence reads: CASSFYLRQETQYF. The CDR3 coding sequence is TGTGCCAGCAGCTTCTACCTCCGCCAAGAGACCCAGTACTTC.